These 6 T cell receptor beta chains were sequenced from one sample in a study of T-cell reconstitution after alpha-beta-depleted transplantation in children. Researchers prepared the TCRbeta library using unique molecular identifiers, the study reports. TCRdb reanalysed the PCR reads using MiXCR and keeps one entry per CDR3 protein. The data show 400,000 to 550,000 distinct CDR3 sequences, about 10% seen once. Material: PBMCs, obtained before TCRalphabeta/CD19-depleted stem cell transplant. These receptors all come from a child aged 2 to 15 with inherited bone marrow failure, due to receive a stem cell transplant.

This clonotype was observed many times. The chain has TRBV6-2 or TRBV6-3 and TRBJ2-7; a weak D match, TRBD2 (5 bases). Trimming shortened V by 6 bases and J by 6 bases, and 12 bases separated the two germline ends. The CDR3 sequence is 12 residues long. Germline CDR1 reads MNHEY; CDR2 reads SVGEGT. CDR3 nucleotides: TGTGCCAGCAGCCGCCGTCGGGGCGAGCAGTACTTC. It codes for CASSRRRGEQYF.

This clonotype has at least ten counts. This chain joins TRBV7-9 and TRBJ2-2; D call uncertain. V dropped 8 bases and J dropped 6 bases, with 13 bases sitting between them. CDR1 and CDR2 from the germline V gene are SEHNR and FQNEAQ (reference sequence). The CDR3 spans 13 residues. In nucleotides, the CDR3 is TGTGCCAGCTCATACCTGGTGGCCGGGGAGCTGTTTTTT. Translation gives CASSYLVAGELFF.

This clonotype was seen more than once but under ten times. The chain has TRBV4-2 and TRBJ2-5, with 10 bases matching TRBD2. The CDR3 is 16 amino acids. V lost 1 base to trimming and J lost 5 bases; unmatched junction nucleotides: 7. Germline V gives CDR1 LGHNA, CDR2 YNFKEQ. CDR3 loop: CASSQASSGSRETQYF. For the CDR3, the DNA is TGTGCCAGCAGCCAAGCTTCTAGCGGGAGTCGGGAGACCCAGTACTTC.

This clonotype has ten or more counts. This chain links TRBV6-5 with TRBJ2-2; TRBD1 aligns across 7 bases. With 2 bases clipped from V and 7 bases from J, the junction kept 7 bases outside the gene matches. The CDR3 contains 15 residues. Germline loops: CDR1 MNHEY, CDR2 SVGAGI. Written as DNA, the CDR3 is TGTGCCAGCAGTTACGGAAGGGGGCTGTACGGGGAGCTGTTTTTT. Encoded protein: CASSYGRGLYGELFF.

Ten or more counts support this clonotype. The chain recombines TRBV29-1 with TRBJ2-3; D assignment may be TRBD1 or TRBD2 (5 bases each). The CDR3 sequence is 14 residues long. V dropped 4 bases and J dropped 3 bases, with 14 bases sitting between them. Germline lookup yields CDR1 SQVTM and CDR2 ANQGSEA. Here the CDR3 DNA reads TGCAGCGTTGTCGGGGCTGATATGACAGATACGCAGTATTTT. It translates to CSVVGADMTDTQYF.

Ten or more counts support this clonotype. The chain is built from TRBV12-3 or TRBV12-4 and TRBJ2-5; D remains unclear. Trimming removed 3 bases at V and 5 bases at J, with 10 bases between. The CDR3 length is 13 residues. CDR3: CASSLVDRETQYF. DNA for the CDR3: TGTGCCAGCAGTTTGGTGGATCGGGAGACCCAGTACTTC.